This T cell receptor beta chain was captured by sequencing in a study of blood T cell repertoires in COVID-19. Study as a whole: Sample material is recorded as cDNA or gDNA derived from T cells, B-cell-depleted T cells, or PBMCs.

Source study methods: From reference gene primer amplification, estimates of nucleated cell counts were derived. Profiling relied on immunoSEQ multiplex PCR, and the TCRdb table lists in-frame clones only, not all of them. V and J calls and clone size are given by that table; D and trimming were obtained from the DNA. The table lists about 220,000 clones, almost 90% of them singletons, with roughly 16% in the top ten. Germline V lookup: CDR1 SGHNT, CDR2 YYREEE (reference sequence). The CDR3 extends over 15 amino acids. V dropped 4 bases and J dropped 8 bases, with 18 bases sitting between them. Cohort assignment relied on participant-reported clinical history.

This TCR was sampled from a young man who had been exposed to COVID-19. Sample: PBMCs or T cells enriched from blood (not recorded which). The J gene is TRBJ2-2, the V gene TRBV5-4; perhaps TRBD1 as D (5 bases). Here the CDR3 reads CASSTGAFGSGELFF. The CDR3 nucleotides read TGTGCCAGCAGCACTGGGGCCTTTGGGTCAGGGGAGCTGTTTTTT.